The sequence of this T cell receptor beta chain was determined in a study of early T cells in non-severe SARS-CoV-2 infection (dated by TCRdb to 2020 to 2023). About the full investigation: TCR sequencing used bulk RNA from unsorted whole blood, so alpha and beta chains could not be paired.

The study was a case-control design nested within a healthcare worker cohort in London, UK, with weekly nasopharyngeal swab PCR tests and blood sampling. Healthcare workers were recruited between 23 and 31 March 2020, during the week of the UK lockdown, and were followed weekly for up to roughly 15 weeks. This clonotype has at least ten counts. There is no known antigen for this receptor. Base qualities were left out, and no much larger clone turns up one base away. Here is what the overall study found, with its caveats: VDJdb matching was skewed toward anti-spike CD8 responses and likely underestimated virus-specific expansions by missing private and CD4 specificities.

To prepare the library, 5' RACE was applied. The listed sequencing device is NextSeq 500. The TCR library protocol attached unique molecular identifiers to individual cDNA molecules to correct for sequencing error and PCR bias. Both TCR alpha and beta chains were sequenced, and tight co-correlation was observed between alpha and beta sequence abundances in each sample. The source study handled its data this way. Decombinator V4 was used to annotate the V gene, J gene and CDR3 of the TCR sequences. Expanded TCRs were defined as changing significantly between any two time points under a Poisson model with p below 0.0001. TCR abundances were normalised to the total number of TCRs sequenced per sample and were expressed as counts per million. TRAV1-2 paired with TRAJ12, TRAJ20 or TRAJ33 defined MAIT TCRs, while TRAV10 paired with TRAJ18 defined iNKT TCRs. VDJdb, accessed 1 November 2021, was searched for CMV, EBV and SARS-CoV-2 annotated TCRs, excluding TCRs annotated for multiple antigens. The public reads were reanalyzed by TCRdb: fastp trimming at Q25, MiXCR alignment, in-frame beta chains only. Identical CDR3 protein sequences are pooled into one entry, listed with their most common genes and DNA. In this record, the V and J calls reflect TCRdb's handling and not the investigators' own analysis. This sample lists roughly 120,000 distinct CDR3 sequences; around 12% were detected once. Of the sample, around 4% is held by the ten largest clones.

After removal of 5 bases from V and 5 bases from J, the junction retains 7 bases not matched to a gene. From its cysteine to its phenylalanine, the CDR3 spans 14 amino acids. Left in the record is the CDR3 DNA by itself, 42 bases read in frame from the first base. The germline V gene provides CDR1 LGHNT and CDR2 FRNRAP. The chain is encoded by TRBV12-5 joined to TRBJ2-7; a stretch of 9 junction bases matches TRBD1. The TCR comes from an adult who was a healthcare worker with PCR-confirmed SARS-CoV-2 infection or an uninfected control (not recorded which). The material sequenced was whole blood, taken at baseline. The DNA sequence reads TGTGCTAGTGGTACCGGGACAGGGAACAACGAGCAGTACTTC. Its translation is CASGTGTGNNEQYF.